The 27 T cell receptor beta chains listed next were all sequenced from one sample in a study of T cell clonality in common variable immunodeficiency. The method was immunoSEQ multiplex PCR; TCRdb's version includes in-frame clones alone and lacks a portion of them. Listed here are approximately 81,000 clones without any singletons, the top ten holding about 0.8%. Sequencing input: peripheral blood mononuclear cells. All receptors come from a person between 18 and 75 years old in good health.

This clone was observed many times. The observed sequence ends 3 residues before the CDR3 terminus, with the missing tail filled in from the germline J gene. This rearrangement joins TRBV29-1 to TRBJ1-2; 9 nucleotides match TRBD1. Germline values: CDR1 SQVTM, CDR2 ANQGSEA. Trimming at V came to 2 bases and at J to 5 bases, leaving 6 bases not matched to a gene. The CDR3 extends over 14 amino acids. Here the CDR3 reads CSVESRDRGYGYTF. The sequenced CDR3 bases are TGCAGCGTTGAAAGTCGAGACAGGGGGTATGGC.

Ten or more counts support this clone. The missing CDR3 end, 3 residues past where the read stops, is filled in from the germline J gene. The rearrangement links TRBV12-3 or TRBV12-4 to TRBJ2-7; tentative D call: TRBD2 (5 bases). V was clipped by 6 bases and J by 1 base, with 13 bases between them. The CDR3 loop spans 14 amino acids. The part of the CDR3 DNA that was read is TGTGCCAGCAGGGGAGCGGCAGGTTCCTACGAG. Protein sequence: CASRGAAGSYE. The whole CDR3 sequence is CASRGAAGSYEQYF.

This clone showed up many times. The CDR3 end is not reached by the read, which stops 3 residues before it; the germline J gene fills it in. The J gene is TRBJ1-4, the V gene TRBV9; TRBD1 might be the D (5 bases). Per germline, CDR1 SGDLS and CDR2 YYNGEE. V lost 4 bases and J lost 8, with 18 bases in between. This CDR3 is 15 amino acids long. The part of the CDR3 DNA that was read is TGTGCCAGCAGCCTTAGAGAGGGGAGTGGGGAAAAA. Encoded protein: CASSLREGSGEK. The whole CDR3 protein is CASSLREGSGEKLFF.

This clone was counted ten times or more. The CDR3 extends 3 residues past the end of the read, so its final part is completed from the germline J gene. The genes are TRBV11-2 and TRBJ2-7, with D unclear. The CDR3 spans 14 residues. V lost 4 bases to trimming and J lost 4 bases, with 14 bases between them. Germline V CDR1 and CDR2: SGHAT, FQNNGV. The CDR3 DNA, read in part, is TGTGCCAGCAGCTCCCGGTACCACTGGTACGAG. It specifies CASSSRYHWYE. The whole CDR3 reads CASSSRYHWYEQYF.

This clone has at least ten counts. The sequenced CDR3 bases are TGCAGTGCTCGGCCCCCCGGGACAGAGGCAGAGACC. This encodes CSARPPGTEAET. The whole CDR3 sequence reads CSARPPGTEAETQYF. J is TRBJ2-5 and V is TRBV20-1; 7 bases align to TRBD1. The read ends 3 residues before the CDR3 terminus; that terminus is restored from the germline J gene. Germline values: CDR1 DFQATT, CDR2 SNEGSKA (reference sequence). V lost 5 bases, J lost 4 bases, and 13 bases stayed unmatched. The CDR3 consists of 15 residues.

The sample holds many counts of this clone. The read halts 3 residues ahead of the CDR3 end, with the missing end drawn from the germline J gene. The genes are TRBV20-1 and TRBJ2-3, with 7 positions matching TRBD2. From germline, CDR1 is DFQATT and CDR2 SNEGSKA (reference sequence). Unmatched junction bases numbered 6, after V lost 3 bases and J lost 6 bases. This CDR3 is built from 13 residues. CDR3 DNA (partial): TGCAGTGCTAGTATACTAGCGCTCGATACG. It yields the protein CSASILALDT. The whole CDR3 region reads CSASILALDTQYF.

This clone has ten or more counts. Sequencing ends 3 residues short of the CDR3 end; the germline J gene provides the rest. The chain carries TRBV6-2 or TRBV6-3 and TRBJ2-7; tentatively, D is TRBD1 (6 bases). The CDR3 runs 14 residues. Germline V gene lookup returns CDR1 MNHEY and CDR2 SVGEGT. Deletions cut 4 bases from V and 3 bases from J, with 13 bases between. This chain's CDR3 is CASSFHRDRYEQYF. The covered CDR3 bases are TGTGCCAGCAGTTTTCACAGGGACCGCTACGAG.

This clone was detected many times. The read finishes 3 residues shy of the CDR3 end, and the germline J gene is used to complete it. The chain has TRBV19 and TRBJ1-4, with D possibly being TRBD1 (6 bases). V was clipped by 8 bases and J by 8 bases, with 9 bases between them. Germline CDR1 and CDR2: LNHDA and SQIVND (reference sequence). The CDR3 length is 11 residues. The CDR3 protein is CASAQGEKLFF. The sequenced CDR3 bases are TGTGCCAGTGCACAGGGAGAAAAA.

Many counts were recorded for this clone. The CDR3 goes on 3 residues after the read ends, and that part is filled in from the germline J gene. The genes are TRBV2 and TRBJ2-2; either TRBD1 or TRBD2 may fit D (6 bases each). V was shortened by 6 bases and J by 6 bases, with 14 bases between the two germline ends. Per germline, CDR1 SNHLY and CDR2 FYNNEI. This CDR3 is 14 amino acids long. The CDR3 here is CASSIYREAGELFF. CDR3 DNA, as far as it was read: TGTGCCAGCAGCATTTACAGGGAGGCCGGGGAG.

This clone was counted ten times or more. The missing CDR3 end, 3 residues past where the read stops, is filled in from the germline J gene. The chain employs TRBV19 and TRBJ1-1; 7 bases are a match to TRBD1. The CDR3 runs to 12 residues. Per the germline V gene, CDR1 is LNHDA and CDR2 is SQIVND (reference sequence). CDR3 in amino acids: CATLHPQGLAFF. The CDR3 DNA, read in part, is TGTGCCACCCTGCATCCACAGGGGTTA.

This clone occurred many times. The missing CDR3 end, 3 residues past where the read stops, is filled in from the germline J gene. The chain combines TRBV24-1 with TRBJ2-5; 10 nucleotides align to TRBD1. The trim removed 1 base at V and 4 bases at J, leaving 5 bases unmatched. The CDR3 is 16 amino acids. Germline V gene data show CDR1 as KGHDR and CDR2 as SFDVKD. The CDR3 sequence is CATSDFGGDRGETQYF. The DNA read from the CDR3 is TGTGCCACCAGTGATTTTGGCGGGGACAGGGGAGAGACC.

This clone has ten or more counts. The sequenced fragment ends 3 residues before the CDR3 boundary, so the rest is inferred from the germline J gene. The gene calls are TRBV19 and TRBJ2-7, with 7 positions matching TRBD1. V dropped 7 bases and J dropped 6; count of bases not matched to a gene: 12. CDR3 length: 14 residues. The germline V gene has CDR1 LNHDA and CDR2 SQIVND (reference sequence). CDR3 bases read: TGTGCCAGTACCCCCGGGACAGAGGGTTCCGAG. It specifies CASTPGTEGSE. The whole CDR3 region reads CASTPGTEGSEQYF.

This clone has a count of ten or more. The read comes to an end 3 residues before the CDR3 does, leaving the germline J gene to fill in the end. V is TRBV2 and J is TRBJ2-1, with 7 bases identical to TRBD2. This CDR3 is 16 amino acids long. Germline CDR1 SNHLY, CDR2 FYNNEI. The V and J ends lost 5 bases and 6 bases, in that order; junction bases with no gene match: 13. CDR3 DNA (partial): TGTGCCAGCAGTCTGCTTGGGACTACCTCTTCCAATGAG. This translates into CASSLLGTTSSNE. In full, the CDR3 is CASSLLGTTSSNEQFF.

This clone has a count of ten or more. Coverage ceases 3 residues before the CDR3 finishes, and the germline J gene fills in the end. The genes are TRBV5-1 and TRBJ2-2; D is unclear. V shed 4 bases and J shed 1 base, with 11 bases lying between them. From germline, CDR1 is SGHRS and CDR2 YFSETQ. This CDR3 spans 15 amino acids. Partial CDR3 DNA: TGCGCCAGCAGCGAGACTCCAAGGAACACCGGGGAG. Translation: CASSETPRNTGE. The full CDR3 reads CASSETPRNTGELFF.

This clone was seen ten or more times. Coverage ceases 3 residues before the CDR3 finishes, and the germline J gene fills in the end. V gene TRBV7-2 combines with J gene TRBJ2-3; D remains ambiguous. There are 13 residues in the CDR3. The germline V and J ends were trimmed by 4 bases and 3 bases, with 8 bases remaining between them. From germline, CDR1 is SGHTA and CDR2 FQGNSA. CDR3 residues: CASSSPGTDTQYF. The sequenced part of the CDR3 DNA is TGTGCCAGCAGCTCGCCCGGTACAGATACG.

This clone was seen ten or more times. The CDR3 goes on 3 residues after the read ends, and that part is filled in from the germline J gene. This chain links TRBV7-9 with TRBJ1-6; the D gene is possibly TRBD1 (6 bases). Germline V gene data show CDR1 as SEHNR and CDR2 as FQNEAQ (reference sequence). V lost 1 base and J 12 bases, leaving 16 bases between the germline ends. The CDR3 has 15 residues. Incomplete CDR3 DNA: TGTGCCAGCAGCTTAGGAGCGGGGGCAGGGGAACCC. Translated: CASSLGAGAGEP. In full, the CDR3 is CASSLGAGAGEPLHF.

In its sample, this clone was seen many times. CDR3 sequence: CASSKSQGSPLHF. Incomplete CDR3 DNA: TGTGCCAGTAGCAAAAGTCAGGGGTCACCC. The chain recombines TRBV19 with TRBJ1-6; TRBD1 might be the D (6 bases). The read ends 3 residues before the CDR3 terminus; that terminus is restored from the germline J gene. Germline V CDR1 and CDR2: LNHDA, SQIVND (reference sequence). The CDR3 consists of 13 residues. The V end was cut by 6 bases, the J end by 10 bases, with 13 bases between.

This clone was observed many times. The read terminates 3 residues ahead of where the CDR3 ends, so the germline J gene completes it. The rearrangement joins TRBV29-1 to TRBJ2-7; TRBD2 agrees at 7 bases. V lost 7 bases, J lost 2 bases, and 11 bases stayed unmatched. There are 14 residues in the CDR3. Looked up from germline, CDR1 is SQVTM and CDR2 is ANQGSEA. The part of the CDR3 DNA that was read is TGCAGCGCCCAGCCGGGCGGGGGACCCTACGAG. Residues: CSAQPGGGPYE. The entire CDR3 is CSAQPGGGPYEQYF.

This clone came up many times. Compared with germline, one end of the junction differs, possibly owing to a read error. The sequence runs out 3 residues before the end of the CDR3; the remainder is reconstructed from the germline J gene. This chain uses TRBV5-1 with TRBJ1-2; 8 bases agree with TRBD1. The CDR3 sequence is 16 residues long. Germline CDR1 reads SGHRS; CDR2 reads YFSETQ. The part of the CDR3 DNA that was read is TGCGCCGGCAGCTTGTGGACCCAGGGGGCGAGGTATGGC. It is translated as CAGSLWTQGARYG. The complete CDR3 protein is CAGSLWTQGARYGYTF.

This clone has ten or more counts. The read finishes 3 residues shy of the CDR3 end, and the germline J gene is used to complete it. The chain links TRBV10-3 to TRBJ2-3, with 13 bases aligning to TRBD2. Germline V gives CDR1 ENHRY, CDR2 SYGVKD. This CDR3 comprises 16 residues. J gave up 1 base and V 6 bases, and 4 bases lay outside the gene matches. Incomplete CDR3 DNA: TGTGCCATCAGACATGGACTAGCGGGAGGCACAGATACG. It codes for CAIRHGLAGGTDT. The CDR3 as a whole reads CAIRHGLAGGTDTQYF.

There are many counts of this clone. The read ends 3 residues before the CDR3 terminus; that terminus is restored from the germline J gene. The rearrangement joins TRBV20-1 to TRBJ1-3; no clear D. Germline V gene lookup returns CDR1 DFQATT and CDR2 SNEGSKA (reference sequence). The CDR3 sequence is 16 residues long. The V gene lost 6 bases and the J gene lost 0 bases, with 18 bases spanning the gap. The sequenced CDR3 bases are TGCAGTGCCAAAAGACCGACTGCTCCCTCTGGAAACACC. Protein: CSAKRPTAPSGNT. The entire CDR3 reads CSAKRPTAPSGNTIYF.

This clone has ten or more counts. The sequenced fragment ends 3 residues before the CDR3 boundary, so the rest is inferred from the germline J gene. V and J are TRBV20-1 and TRBJ2-7, with TRBD2 matching over 8 bases. Looked up from germline, CDR1 is DFQATT and CDR2 is SNEGSKA (reference sequence). This CDR3 is 11 amino acids long. V shed 5 bases and J 6 bases; nucleotides not matched to a gene: 3. Incomplete CDR3 DNA: TGCAGTGCTCCCCTAGCGGGCGAG. Translated, it gives CSAPLAGE. The whole CDR3 reads CSAPLAGEQYF.

This clone was observed at least ten times. The read halts 3 residues ahead of the CDR3 end, with the missing end drawn from the germline J gene. V and J are TRBV6-2 or TRBV6-3 and TRBJ2-7, with D possibly matching TRBD1 (5 bases). Trimming removed 7 bases from V and 2 bases from J, with 18 bases in between. CDR3 length: 15 amino acids. CDR1 is MNHEY and CDR2 is SVGEGT in the germline V gene. CDR3: CASTSRRESAYEQYF. The CDR3 bases that were read are TGTGCCAGCACTTCACGCAGGGAATCTGCCTACGAG.

Of note for this clone: The CDR3 end falls 3 residues outside the read, so it is completed with the germline J gene. V and J are TRBV7-9 and TRBJ1-1; possible D gene TRBD1, 5 bases. Germline CDR1 SEHNR, CDR2 FQNEAQ (reference sequence). V lost 4 bases to trimming and J lost 0 bases, with 6 bases between them. The CDR3 covers 13 residues. The part of the CDR3 DNA that was read is TGTGCCAGCAGCTGGGGCATGAACACTGAA. It translates to CASSWGMNTE. The entire CDR3 protein is CASSWGMNTEAFF.

This clone was counted at least ten times. The missing CDR3 end, 3 residues past where the read stops, is filled in from the germline J gene. J is TRBJ2-3 and V is TRBV19; 10 bases map to TRBD2. The CDR3 totals 15 residues. The V and J ends lost 8 bases and 2 bases, in that order; junction bases with no gene match: 7. CDR1 is LNHDA and CDR2 is SQIVND in the germline V gene (reference sequence). The CDR3: CASGLAGGNTDTQYF. The CDR3 bases that were read are TGTGCCAGTGGCTTAGCGGGAGGAAACACAGATACG.

This clone has a count of ten or more. The read halts 3 residues ahead of the CDR3 end, with the missing end drawn from the germline J gene. This chain connects TRBV10-2 to TRBJ2-7, with 7 bases fitting TRBD2. The CDR3 totals 14 residues. Germline V lookup: CDR1 WSHSY, CDR2 SAAADI. With V trimmed by 5 bases and J by 2 bases, 6 bases remained unmatched. CDR3 sequence reads: CASSSSGMTYEQYF. CDR3 DNA (partial): TGCGCCAGCAGTAGCAGCGGGATGACCTACGAG.

At least ten counts were recorded for this clone. CDR3: CSARSGLQTLSYEQYF. The CDR3 bases that were read are TGCAGTGCTAGATCGGGACTCCAGACCCTCTCCTACGAG. J is TRBJ2-7 and V is TRBV20-1; a possible D gene is TRBD2 (6 bases). The sequenced fragment ends 3 residues before the CDR3 boundary, so the rest is inferred from the germline J gene. Germline V gives CDR1 DFQATT, CDR2 SNEGSKA (reference sequence). V gave up 2 bases and J gave up 0 bases, with 17 bases separating them. This CDR3 spans 16 amino acids.